Listed here are 22 T cell receptor beta chains from one sample, sequenced in a study of blood T cell repertoires in COVID-19. Clones were read by immunoSEQ multiplex PCR, and TCRdb kept only the in-frame ones, dropping some. This sample yields about 180,000 clones, of which over 75% are seen a single time; approximately 9.8% belongs to the top ten. Sequenced material: peripheral blood. These receptors were obtained from a woman aged 80 or over with acute or convalescent COVID-19.

The V and J genes are TRBV7-2 and TRBJ2-3, with TRBD2 matching over 11 bases. V shed 8 bases and J 1 base; nucleotides not matched to a gene: 5. CDR1 and CDR2 (germline): SGHTA, FQGNSA. There are 15 residues in the CDR3. This chain's CDR3 is CASLLAGGRTDTQYF. CDR3 DNA: TGTGCCAGCCTGCTAGCGGGGGGCCGCACAGATACGCAGTATTTT. Full variable domain (remainder filled in from reference TRBV7-2 and TRBJ2-3): GAGVSQSPSNKVTEKGKDVELRCDPISGHTALYWYRQSLGQGLEFLIYFQGNSAPDKSGLPSDRFSAERTGGSVSTLTIQRTQQEDSAVYLCASLLAGGRTDTQYFGPGTRLTVL.

V usage is TRBV7-2 and J usage is TRBJ2-1, with D maybe TRBD1 (6 bases). The V gene lost 5 bases and the J gene lost 9 bases, with 17 bases spanning the gap. The length of the CDR3 is 14 residues. The germline gives CDR1 SGHTA, CDR2 FQGNSA. The CDR3 region is CASSAVGALGEQFF. The CDR3 DNA sequence: TGTGCCAGCAGCGCAGTGGGGGCTCTGGGTGAGCAGTTCTTC.

The chain couples TRBV19 to TRBJ1-6; perhaps TRBD1 as D (5 bases). Germline CDR1 and CDR2: LNHDA and SQIVND (reference sequence). With 5 bases removed from V and 0 bases from J, the gap between germline ends came to 17 bases. The CDR3 has 18 amino acids. DNA for the CDR3: TGTGCCAGTAGTGCCCCTCCGGGGGTTAGCTCCTATAATTCACCCCTCCACTTT. It yields the protein CASSAPPGVSSYNSPLHF.

The chain couples TRBV6-6 to TRBJ2-7, with D maybe TRBD1 (5 bases). This CDR3 has 13 residues. With 5 bases removed from V and 6 bases from J, the gap between germline ends came to 14 bases. Germline V gives CDR1 MNHNY, CDR2 SVGAGI (reference sequence). CDR3 coding DNA: TGTGCCAGCAGTCTTCGGCAGGGTGGCGAGCAGTACTTC. Translating it yields CASSLRQGGEQYF.

This clone was counted a few times. The chain recombines TRBV20-1 with TRBJ2-7; the match to TRBD2 covers 11 bases. With 3 bases clipped from V and 5 bases from J, the junction kept 9 bases outside the gene matches. Germline values: CDR1 DFQATT, CDR2 SNEGSKA (reference sequence). The CDR3 spans 15 residues. The chain's CDR3 is CSASSLAGGGDEQYF. CDR3 nucleotide sequence: TGCAGTGCTAGTAGTCTAGCGGGAGGAGGTGACGAGCAGTACTTC.

V is TRBV24-1 and J is TRBJ1-5; D may be TRBD1 (6 bases). The germline V gene has CDR1 KGHDR and CDR2 SFDVKD. CDR3 size: 18 residues. The germline V and J ends were trimmed by 3 bases and 0 bases, with 17 bases remaining between them. CDR3 sequence: CATSDSAGTSYSNQPQHF. In DNA, the CDR3 is TGTGCCACCAGTGATAGCGCCGGGACATCATATAGCAATCAGCCCCAGCATTTT.

CDR3 protein: CASSQEVQGFYEQYF. The CDR3, as DNA: TGCGCCAGCAGCCAAGAAGTCCAGGGGTTCTACGAGCAGTACTTC. The chain recombines TRBV4-3 with TRBJ2-7; tentative D call: TRBD1 (6 bases). The germline V gene has CDR1 LGHNA and CDR2 YSLEER. The CDR3 has 15 residues. V dropped 0 bases and J dropped 3 bases, with 12 bases sitting between them.

The rearrangement links TRBV5-1 to TRBJ1-5; D not resolved. Trimming took off 0 bases at V and 7 bases at J, with 8 bases between the two ends. The CDR3 sequence is 13 residues long. Germline V gene sequence: CDR1 SGHRS, CDR2 YFSETQ. CDR3 amino acids: CASSLAPRQPQHF. Here the CDR3 DNA reads TGCGCCAGCAGCTTGGCCCCCCGGCAGCCCCAGCATTTT. Variable domain in full (rest from reference TRBV5-1 and TRBJ1-5): KAGVTQTPRYLIKTRGQQVTLSCSPISGHRSVSWYQQTPGQGLQFLFEYFSETQRNKGNFPGRFSGRQFSNSRSEMNVSTLELGDSALYLCASSLAPRQPQHFGDGTRLSIL.

This sequence joins TRBV7-2 and TRBJ1-3; D gene unclear. Germline CDR1 reads SGHTA; CDR2 reads FQGNSA. The CDR3 sequence is 14 residues long. Trimming left V 1 base short and J 8 bases short, with 12 bases between. CDR3 sequence reads: CASSLVPEAHTIYF. The DNA for the CDR3 is TGTGCCAGCAGCTTAGTCCCGGAGGCGCACACCATATATTTT.

The CDR3 DNA follows: TGTGCCAGCAGGGTGGGGGGTAACACCGGGGAGCTGTTTTTT. Translated: CASRVGGNTGELFF. The chain links TRBV27 to TRBJ2-2; D may be TRBD2 (6 bases). V lost 6 bases and J lost 2, with 10 bases in between. CDR1 and CDR2 (germline): MNHEY, SMNVEV (reference sequence). This CDR3 region has 14 residues.

The rearrangement uses TRBV2 and TRBJ1-2; 12 bases fit TRBD1. CDR1 is SNHLY and CDR2 is FYNNEI in the germline V gene. The CDR3 runs 15 residues. J lost 8 bases, V lost 3 bases, and 7 bases had no gene match. The CDR3 sequence is CASSEGDRGRKGYTF. CDR3 bases: TGTGCCAGCAGTGAGGGGGACAGGGGGCGCAAGGGCTACACCTTC.

The V call is TRBV6-6, the J call TRBJ1-5; 7 positions agree with TRBD1. Germline lookup yields CDR1 MNHNY and CDR2 SVGAGI (reference sequence). J gave up 4 bases and V 2 bases, and 5 bases lay outside the gene matches. The CDR3 has 15 residues. In DNA form, the CDR3 reads TGTGCCAGCAGTTACCGAAGCAGGGGGAATCAGCCCCAGCATTTT. Its translation: CASSYRSRGNQPQHF.

The chain couples TRBV24-1 to TRBJ2-1; TRBD1 aligns across 9 bases. CDR1 KGHDR and CDR2 SFDVKD come from the germline V gene. After removal of 7 bases from V and 1 base from J, the junction contained 4 bases not matched to a gene. The CDR3 extends over 15 amino acids. The CDR3 protein is CATRQQGASYNEQFF. CDR3 coding DNA: TGTGCCACCAGGCAACAGGGGGCTTCCTACAATGAGCAGTTCTTC.

This rearrangement joins TRBV3-1 (or the pseudogene TRBV3-2) to TRBJ1-2; no firm D call. Germline-derived CDR1 and CDR2 are LGHDT and YNNKEL (reference sequence). Trimming removed 1 base at V and 0 bases at J, with 6 bases between. The CDR3 consists of 14 residues. CDR3 sequence: CASSQGRSNYGYTF. CDR3 nucleotide sequence: TGTGCCAGCAGCCAAGGGCGGTCTAACTATGGCTACACCTTC.

This clone was counted a few times. V is TRBV5-4 and J is TRBJ2-1; TRBD2 aligns across 13 bases. V shed 5 bases, J shed 8 bases, and the junction held 7 bases outside the gene matches. The CDR3 extends over 15 amino acids. Germline CDR1 is SGHNT and CDR2 is YYREEE (reference sequence). CDR3 protein: CASSPTSGRADEQFF. CDR3 DNA sequence: TGTGCCAGCAGTCCAACTAGCGGGAGGGCCGATGAGCAGTTCTTC. Drawing the rest from reference TRBV5-4 and TRBJ2-1, the complete variable domain is ETGVTQSPTHLIKTRGQQVTLRCSSQSGHNTVSWYQQALGQGPQFIFQYYREEENGRGNFPPRFSGLQFPNYSSELNVNALELDDSALYLCASSPTSGRADEQFFGPGTRLTVL.

The chain uses TRBV7-9 and TRBJ2-7, with D possibly being TRBD2 (5 bases). Trimming shortened V by 3 bases and J by 6 bases, and 9 bases separated the two germline ends. This CDR3 is built from 12 residues. CDR1 SEHNR and CDR2 FQNEAQ come from the germline V gene (reference sequence). CDR3 in DNA: TGTGCCAGCAGCTTGGACTGGAGCGAGCAGTACTTC. Translating it yields CASSLDWSEQYF. The whole variable domain, remainder taken from reference TRBV7-9 and TRBJ2-7, is DTGVSQNPRHKITKRGQNVTFRCDPISEHNRLYWYRQTLGQGPEFLTYFQNEAQLEKSRLLSDRFSAERPKGSFSTLEIQRTEQGDSAMYLCASSLDWSEQYFGPGTRLTVT.

The V call is TRBV10-3, the J call TRBJ1-2; D is possibly TRBD1 (6 bases). CDR3 length: 14 amino acids. The V end lost 3 bases, the J end lost 7 bases, and 15 bases lay between the germline ends. CDR1 ENHRY and CDR2 SYGVKD come from the germline V gene. The DNA for the CDR3 is TGTGCCATCAGTGAATTATTACAGGGTAGTGGCTACACCTTC. Translating gives CAISELLQGSGYTF.

The V call is TRBV30, the J call TRBJ1-2, with 9 bases matching TRBD1. J lost 10 bases, V lost 2 bases, and 8 bases had no gene match. Germline V gives CDR1 GTSNPN, CDR2 SVGIG (reference sequence). CDR3 size: 13 residues. The CDR3 sequence is CAWSFGDRVPYTF. CDR3 DNA sequence: TGTGCCTGGAGTTTTGGGGACAGGGTTCCCTACACCTTC.

The rearrangement links TRBV14 to TRBJ2-5; TRBD2 aligns across 10 bases. CDR3 length: 16 residues. CDR1 and CDR2 (germline): SGHDN, FVKESK. V trimming: 1 base; J trimming: 5 bases; junction bases outside the gene matches: 7. The CDR3 region has the DNA TGTGCCAGCAGCCAAGTTCGAGCGGGAGGGCGGGAGACCCAGTACTTC. This gives the protein CASSQVRAGGRETQYF.

This clone was seen only once. The rearrangement uses TRBV27 and TRBJ1-1; the D is unclear. Germline assignment: CDR1 MNHEY and CDR2 SMNVEV (reference sequence). The V and J ends lost 1 base and 5 bases respectively, with 11 bases between them. This CDR3 has 14 residues. This chain's CDR3 is CASSLLAGETEAFF. The CDR3 DNA sequence: TGTGCCAGCAGTTTATTAGCGGGTGAGACTGAAGCTTTCTTT.

The CDR3 sequence is CAAAGTGVTGELFF. The CDR3 nucleotides read TGTGCCGCCGCCGGGACAGGGGTCACCGGGGAGCTGTTTTTT. The rearrangement joins TRBV6-5 to TRBJ2-2; 10 bases are shared with TRBD1. The ends lost 11 bases at V and 4 bases at J; junction bases unmatched: 7. This CDR3 contains 14 residues. Germline V gene lookup returns CDR1 MNHEY and CDR2 SVGAGI.

The chain couples TRBV7-5 to TRBJ2-1; the DNA was not compared with TRBD1, the D call given in the table. TRBV7-5 is assigned pseudogene status. The CDR3 runs 17 residues. The CDR3 DNA follows: TGTGTCAGAAGCACCGACGGGGACAGGCCTAGACGAGAGGAGCAGTTCTTC. This encodes CVRSTDGDRPRREEQFF.